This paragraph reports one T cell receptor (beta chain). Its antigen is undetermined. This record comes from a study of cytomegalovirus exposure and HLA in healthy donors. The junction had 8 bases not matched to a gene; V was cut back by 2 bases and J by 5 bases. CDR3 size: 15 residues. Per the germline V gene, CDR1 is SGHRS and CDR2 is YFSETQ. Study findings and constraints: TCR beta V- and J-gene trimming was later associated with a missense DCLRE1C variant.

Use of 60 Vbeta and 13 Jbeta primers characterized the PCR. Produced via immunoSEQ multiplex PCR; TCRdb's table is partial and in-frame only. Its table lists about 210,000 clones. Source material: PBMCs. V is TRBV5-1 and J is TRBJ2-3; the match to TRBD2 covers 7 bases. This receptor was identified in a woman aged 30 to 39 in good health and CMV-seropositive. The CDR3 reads CASSFLGTGGDTQYF. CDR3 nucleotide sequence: TGCGCCAGCAGCTTTCTCGGAACGGGAGGAGATACGCAGTATTTT.